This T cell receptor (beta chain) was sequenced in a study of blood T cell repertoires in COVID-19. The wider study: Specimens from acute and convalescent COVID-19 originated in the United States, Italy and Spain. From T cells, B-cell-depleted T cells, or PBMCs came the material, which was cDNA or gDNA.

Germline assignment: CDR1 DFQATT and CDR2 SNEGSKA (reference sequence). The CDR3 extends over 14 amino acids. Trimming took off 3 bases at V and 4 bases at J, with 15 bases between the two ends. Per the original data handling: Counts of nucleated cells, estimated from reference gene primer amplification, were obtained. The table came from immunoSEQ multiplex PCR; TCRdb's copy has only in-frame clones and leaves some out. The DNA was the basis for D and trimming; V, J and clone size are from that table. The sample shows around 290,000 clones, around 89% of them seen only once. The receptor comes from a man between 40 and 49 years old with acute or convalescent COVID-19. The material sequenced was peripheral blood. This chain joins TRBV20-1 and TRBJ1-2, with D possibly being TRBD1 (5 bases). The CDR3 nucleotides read TGCAGTGCTAGTTCCCCGGGGGGGGTCTATGGCTACACCTTC. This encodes CSASSPGGVYGYTF.